This T cell receptor beta chain came from a study of cytomegalovirus exposure and HLA in healthy donors. Background on the study: Within an early data release were roughly 83 million unique TCRs drawn from HLA-typed donors. General observations from the study: An assumption of roughly uniform sequencing depth across donors underlay the presence/absence analyses. A few chains linked to CMV were shown in vitro to be specific for CMV antigens. Cytomegalovirus association was assigned to more than 150 TCR beta chains.

The germline V and J ends were trimmed by 0 bases and 5 bases, with 21 bases remaining between them. Germline-derived CDR1 and CDR2 are SGDLS and YYNGEE. The CDR3 is 17 amino acids. Primers for the PCR totalled 60 Vbeta and 13 Jbeta. Clones were read by immunoSEQ multiplex PCR, and TCRdb kept only the in-frame ones, dropping some. Found here are roughly 130,000 clones, 80% of them singletons; the top ten hold 5% to 5.5%. This clone is a singleton in its sample. Its antigen is undetermined. The material sequenced was PBMCs. The V gene is TRBV9, the J gene TRBJ2-7, with D perhaps TRBD2 (6 bases). The sequence was collected from a man aged 25-45 years in good health and CMV-seronegative. CDR3 region: CASSVGSATRPQHEQYF. In DNA, the CDR3 is TGTGCCAGCAGCGTAGGATCCGCGACTAGACCGCAGCACGAGCAGTACTTC.